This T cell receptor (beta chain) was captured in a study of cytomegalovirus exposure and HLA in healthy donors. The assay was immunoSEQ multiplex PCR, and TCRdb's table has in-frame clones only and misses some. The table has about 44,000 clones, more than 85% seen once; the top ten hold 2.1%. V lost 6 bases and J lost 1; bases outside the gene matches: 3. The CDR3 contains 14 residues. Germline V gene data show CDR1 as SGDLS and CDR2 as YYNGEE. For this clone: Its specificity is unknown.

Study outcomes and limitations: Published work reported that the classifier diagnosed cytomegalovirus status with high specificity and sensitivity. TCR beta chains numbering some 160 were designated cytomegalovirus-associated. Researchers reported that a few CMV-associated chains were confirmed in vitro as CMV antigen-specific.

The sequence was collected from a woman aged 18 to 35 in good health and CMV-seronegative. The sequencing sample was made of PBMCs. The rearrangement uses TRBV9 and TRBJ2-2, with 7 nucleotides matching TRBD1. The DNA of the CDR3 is TGTGCCAGCAAAGCAGGGGGGAACACCGGGGAGCTGTTTTTT. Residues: CASKAGGNTGELFF.